This paragraph covers one TCR beta chain sequence. What it recognizes is unknown. This CDR3 is 16 amino acids long. Trimming removed 4 bases from V and 4 bases from J; junction bases left unmatched: 7. Germline V gene data show CDR1 as SGHTA and CDR2 as FQGNSA. This sample is drawn from a study of vaccination effects on CD4 cells after COVID-19. Study context: Post-vaccine draws lagged the second dose by a median of 72 days.

Findings and limits, study-wide: There was only 1 of 255 vaccine-induced clones in healthy vaccinees that cross-reacted with common cold coronaviruses. Small numbers of convalescent patients limited the study. It also lacked early post-infection timepoints.

The table came from immunoSEQ multiplex PCR; TCRdb's copy has only in-frame clones and leaves some out. The sample contains fewer than 60,000 clones, approximately 80% of which appear only once. Following an approximately ten-day culture, CD4+ T cells were purified. Participants got two doses of BNT162b2 or mRNA-1273 vaccine. In the cultures, half the medium was exchanged for IL-2 medium on days 3 and 7. This clonotype was sampled from a human donor who received a COVID-19 vaccine. V gene TRBV7-2 combines with J gene TRBJ2-7; TRBD2 aligns across 13 bases. This material consisted of CD4+ T cells from PBMCs cultured without peptide, taken after COVID-19 vaccination. CDR3 nucleotides: TGTGCCAGCAGCTGGGACTGGACTAGCGGGAGTTACGAGCAGTACTTC. Translation gives CASSWDWTSGSYEQYF.